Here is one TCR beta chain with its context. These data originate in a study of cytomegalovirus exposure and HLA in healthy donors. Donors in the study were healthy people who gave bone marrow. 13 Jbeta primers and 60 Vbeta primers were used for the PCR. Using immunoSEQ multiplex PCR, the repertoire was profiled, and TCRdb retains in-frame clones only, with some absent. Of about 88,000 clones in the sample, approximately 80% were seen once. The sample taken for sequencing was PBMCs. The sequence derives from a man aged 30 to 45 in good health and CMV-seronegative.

CDR3 in DNA: TGTGCCAGCAATACGGGACTAGGCGGCTACGAGCAGTACTTC. The encoded protein is CASNTGLGGYEQYF. The chain links TRBV6-1 to TRBJ2-7; 8 bases are a match to TRBD2. CDR3 length: 14 residues. From germline, CDR1 is MNHNS and CDR2 SASEGT. Trimming removed 7 bases from V and 3 bases from J; junction bases left unmatched: 8.